The clone carrying this T cell receptor beta chain was recorded once. No antigen is known for it. CDR1 and CDR2 from the germline V gene are ENHRY and SYGVKD. This CDR3 comprises 14 residues. The V segment lost 6 bases and the J segment 5 bases; nucleotides outside the gene matches: 6. This sample was taken from a study of cytomegalovirus exposure and HLA in healthy donors. Findings and caveats of the study: In vitro checks showed that a few CMV-associated chains really do target CMV antigens. Analysis performed later showed TCR beta chains linked to HLA being more clonally expanded than equally common others. Researchers catalogued approximately 170 TCR beta chains as cytomegalovirus-associated. Earlier analysis yielded a pattern in which most TCR beta V segments were productive about 90% or about 30% of the time.

Use of 60 Vbeta and 13 Jbeta primers characterized the PCR. The protocol was immunoSEQ multiplex PCR, while the TCRdb copy is restricted to in-frame clones and leaves out a portion. The repertoire holds some 120,000 clones, with about 76% as singletons. The sequence derives from a woman in her twenties or thirties in good health and CMV-seronegative. The chain couples TRBV10-3 to TRBJ2-5, with 10 bases identical to TRBD1. Sequenced sample: PBMCs. In nucleotides, the CDR3 is TGTGCCATCAGCAACGGACAGGGGGGCGAGACCCAGTACTTC. This translates into CAISNGQGGETQYF.